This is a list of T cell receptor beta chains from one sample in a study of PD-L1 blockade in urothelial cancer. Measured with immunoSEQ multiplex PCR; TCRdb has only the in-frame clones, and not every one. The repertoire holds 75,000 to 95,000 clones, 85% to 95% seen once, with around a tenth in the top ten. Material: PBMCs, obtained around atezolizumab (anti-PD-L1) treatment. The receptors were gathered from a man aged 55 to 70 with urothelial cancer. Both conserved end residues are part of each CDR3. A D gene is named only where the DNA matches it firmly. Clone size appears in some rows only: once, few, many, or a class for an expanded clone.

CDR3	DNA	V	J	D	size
CASSPGLAGEPYEQYF	TGTGCCAGCAGCCCGGGACTAGCGGGAGAACCGTACGAGCAGTACTTC	TRBV7-2	TRBJ2-7	TRBD2	.
CASSDRTANSNQPQHF	TGTGCCAGCAGTGACCGGACAGCGAATAGCAATCAGCCCCAGCATTTT	TRBV6-1	TRBJ1-5	.	.
CASSTGYSGANVLTF	TGTGCCAGCAGTACAGGTTACTCTGGGGCCAACGTCCTGACTTTC	TRBV6-5	TRBJ2-6	.	.
CAGNRAVVEKLFF	TGTGCCGGAAACAGGGCGGTGGTTGAAAAACTGTTTTTT	TRBV2	TRBJ1-4	.	.
CSVGGGRAEAFF	TGCAGCGTGGGGGGTGGAAGGGCTGAAGCTTTCTTT	TRBV29-1	TRBJ1-1	.	.
CAITPELAGANVLTF	TGTGCCATCACCCCGGAGTTAGCTGGGGCCAACGTCCTGACTTTC	TRBV10-3	TRBJ2-6	.	.
CASSFSGGGGAFF	TGTGCCAGCAGCTTTAGCGGGGGCGGTGGAGCTTTCTTT	TRBV7-8	TRBJ1-1	.	.
CASSQDLVTPGYGYTF	TGCGCCAGCAGCCAAGATCTGGTGACCCCGGGCTATGGCTACACCTTC	TRBV4-1	TRBJ1-2	.	.
CASSYHRDSNQPQHF	TGTGCCAGTAGCTACCACAGGGATAGCAATCAGCCCCAGCATTTT	TRBV19	TRBJ1-5	.	few
CASSLAPAGGQETQYF	TGCGCCAGCAGCTTGGCTCCAGCGGGGGGACAAGAGACCCAGTACTTC	TRBV5-1	TRBJ2-5	TRBD2	.
CASSQDRLAGLTDTQYF	TGTGCCAGCAGCCAAGATCGGCTAGCGGGCTTGACAGATACGCAGTATTTT	TRBV4-2	TRBJ2-3	TRBD2	.
CAWKGAGAHNEQFF	TGTGCCTGGAAAGGCGCGGGAGCCCACAATGAGCAGTTCTTC	TRBV30	TRBJ2-1	TRBD2	.
CASSDLLRLRSKPEQYF	TGCGCCAGCAGTGACCTATTGAGACTCCGGAGTAAGCCCGAGCAGTACTTC	TRBV10-1	TRBJ2-7	.	.
CASSRGQPEQAFF	TGTGCCAGCAGCCGGGGACAACCAGAACAAGCTTTCTTT	TRBV7-9	TRBJ1-1	.	few